The rows below give T cell receptor beta chains drawn from one sample of a study of T cell repertoires in cytomegalovirus infection. MiXCR, applied by TCRdb to the reads, yields one record per CDR3 protein. The sample consists of roughly 720,000 distinct CDR3 sequences, under 40% of them appearing once. Sequenced sample: PBMCs. These receptor sequences come from a human donor in good health (CMV status not recorded). Some clones in this sample may be carry-over from other donors' samples. Both conserved end residues are trimmed from each CDR3.

j_call	v_call	cdr3_aa
TRBJ2-7	TRBV7-9	ASIPIGGHEQY
TRBJ1-2	TRBV6-1	ASSEADGGYGYT
TRBJ1-5	TRBV25-1	ASSGPGTGVDQPQH
TRBJ1-2	TRBV6-8	ASSNGGGNGYT
TRBJ2-5	TRBV6-1	ASSDMGTQY
TRBJ1-2	TRBV2	ASRVYDRAGTVANYGYT
TRBJ1-1	TRBV4-1	ASSQGLGRENTEAF
TRBJ1-1	TRBV6-2/TRBV6-3	ASSPARTANTEAF
TRBJ2-7	TRBV19	ASSISGTPGAEQY
TRBJ2-1	TRBV6-1	ASSHHGTSGPSYNEQF
TRBJ2-4	TRBV12-3/TRBV12-4	ASRDRGRKNIQY
TRBJ1-2	TRBV7-2	ASSTGSANYGYT
TRBJ2-3	TRBV19	ASSPVVGTSGGRDTQY
TRBJ2-2	TRBV5-1	ASSDNTGELF
TRBJ1-1	TRBV20-1	SAGAGTGGSSTEAF
TRBJ1-5	TRBV18	ASSPRPGPAGHQPQH
TRBJ1-4	TRBV7-2	ASSLEQYEKLF
TRBJ1-1	TRBV4-2	ASSQGSGTEAF
TRBJ2-3	TRBV7-2	ASSSQGYQDTQY
TRBJ2-7	TRBV28	ASSTQWRREPTYEQY
TRBJ1-1	TRBV6-6	ASSRTGTLAF
TRBJ1-2	TRBV28	ASSLGGQGGGYT
TRBJ2-1	TRBV4-1	ASSQAIGGLASGEQF
TRBJ1-3	TRBV15	ATSRDLGGTGNTIY
TRBJ2-7	TRBV20-1	SARSGGRSYEQY
TRBJ1-2	TRBV5-5	ASSLEGQGFFGYT
TRBJ2-7	TRBV4-1	ASSRILPRDYGEQY
TRBJ2-1	TRBV30	AWGGRTGSSYNEQF